These 30 T cell receptor beta chains were all obtained from the same sample, sequenced in a study of cytomegalovirus exposure and HLA in healthy donors. A multiplex PCR was run with 60 Vbeta primers and 13 Jbeta primers. Sequencing was performed with immunoSEQ multiplex PCR; in TCRdb, only in-frame clones are kept and a portion is missing. The data hold about 160,000 clones, with roughly 84% observed a single time. The source material was PBMCs. The receptors derive from a man aged 18 to 30 in good health and CMV-seropositive.

This clone was seen more than once but under ten times. V usage is TRBV7-9 and J usage is TRBJ2-5; TRBD1 matches 7 bases. The CDR3 covers 16 residues. Trimming at V came to 4 bases and at J to 1 base, leaving 9 bases not matched to a gene. In germline, CDR1 is SEHNR, CDR2 FQNEAQ (reference sequence). CDR3 region: CASSSTWTGPQETQYF. In nucleotides, the CDR3 is TGTGCCAGCAGCTCCACCTGGACAGGCCCCCAAGAGACCCAGTACTTC.

This chain uses TRBV14 with TRBJ2-7, with TRBD1 matching 9 bases. Trimming removed 4 bases from V and 6 bases from J; junction bases left unmatched: 1. This CDR3 has 12 amino acids. The germline gives CDR1 SGHDN, CDR2 FVKESK. CDR3 residues: CASSPDRGEQYF. DNA for the CDR3: TGTGCCAGCAGCCCGGACAGGGGCGAGCAGTACTTC.

This chain links TRBV30 with TRBJ2-5; D perhaps matches TRBD2 (6 bases). The DNA end is a closer match to TRBJ2-7, so the J assignment may be wrong. Per the germline V gene, CDR1 is GTSNPN and CDR2 is SVGIG (reference sequence). The CDR3 runs 14 residues. The CDR3 loop is CAWSVSAGSYEQYF. The CDR3 DNA follows: TGTGCCTGGAGTGTATCGGCGGGATCCTACGAGCAGTACTTC.

The rearrangement uses TRBV30 and TRBJ2-1; maybe TRBD2 (7 bases). Trimming pared 0 bases from V and 2 bases from J, leaving 14 bases between. CDR1 and CDR2 (germline): GTSNPN, SVGIG (reference sequence). The CDR3 extends over 16 amino acids. The CDR3 reads CAWSVRGALTYNEQFF. CDR3 nucleotide sequence: TGTGCCTGGAGTGTACGGGGGGCCTTAACCTACAATGAGCAGTTCTTC.

The chain has TRBV6-1 and TRBJ2-3; D possibly corresponds to TRBD1 (6 bases). Trimming cost V 2 bases and J 10 bases, with 13 bases left between them. The CDR3 sequence is 13 residues long. Germline loops: CDR1 MNHNS, CDR2 SASEGT. CDR3 nucleotides: TGTGCCAGCAGTGAACTTCTCCAGGGGTCGCAGTATTTT. Translation: CASSELLQGSQYF.

With respect to this clone: It is likely a read error, because the conserved phenylalanine at the end of the CDR3 is missing. V gene TRBV5-1 combines with J gene TRBJ2-7; possibly TRBD1 for D (6 bases). This CDR3 has 14 amino acids. With 0 bases removed from V and 6 bases from J, the gap between germline ends came to 13 bases. Germline V gene lookup returns CDR1 SGHRS and CDR2 YFSETQ. Here the CDR3 reads CASSLGQGLLEQYL. The CDR3 DNA sequence: TGCGCCAGCAGCTTGGGGCAGGGGCTCCTCGAGCAGTACCTC.

This clone has only a few counts. The chain combines TRBV5-1 with TRBJ2-5; D gene unclear. Trimming left V 0 bases short and J 7 bases short, with 13 bases between. Germline CDR1 and CDR2: SGHRS and YFSETQ. The CDR3 sequence is 14 residues long. The CDR3 DNA is TGCGCCAGCAGCTTGGAAGGAGTCCTAGGGACCCAGTACTTC. It encodes CASSLEGVLGTQYF.

V gene TRBV5-1 combines with J gene TRBJ1-1; D is unresolved. Trimming left V 4 bases short and J 1 base short, with 8 bases between. The germline gives CDR1 SGHRS, CDR2 YFSETQ. The CDR3 spans 13 residues. CDR3 sequence (DNA): TGCGCCAGCAGCCACCCTACGAACACTGAAGCTTTCTTT. Translation gives CASSHPTNTEAFF.

J is TRBJ1-5 and V is TRBV2, with D unresolved. This CDR3 is built from 14 residues. V lost 0 bases, J lost 6 bases, and 9 bases lay in between. The germline CDR1 and CDR2 sequences are SNHLY and FYNNEI. This CDR3 is CASSEARVGQPQHF. The CDR3 DNA reads TGTGCCAGCAGTGAAGCGAGGGTAGGTCAGCCCCAGCATTTT.

The rearrangement uses TRBV30 and TRBJ1-2, with TRBD1 as a possible D gene (6 bases). This CDR3 is 12 amino acids long. In germline, CDR1 is GTSNPN, CDR2 SVGIG (reference sequence). V gave up 3 bases and J gave up 4 bases, with 9 bases separating them. The CDR3 coding sequence is TGTGCCTGGAGCAGGGGTACCTATGGCTACACCTTC. It encodes CAWSRGTYGYTF.

The genes are TRBV2 and TRBJ2-3; a possible D gene is TRBD2 (7 bases). V lost 11 bases to trimming and J lost 2 bases, with 11 bases between them. CDR3 length equals 12 residues. Germline CDR1 SNHLY, CDR2 FYNNEI. The CDR3 DNA reads as TGTGCCTCGGGGGGCTTCACAGATACGCAGTATTTT. Translating gives CASGGFTDTQYF.

This chain links TRBV4-3 with TRBJ1-4; D ambiguous. The V gene's germline CDR1 is LGHNA and CDR2 YSLEER. CDR3 size: 16 residues. V lost 0 bases and J 6 bases, leaving 14 bases between the germline ends. CDR3 bases: TGCGCCAGCAGCCAAGATCGGGGTGTTTCGTATGAAAAACTGTTTTTT. Translating gives CASSQDRGVSYEKLFF.

V and J are TRBV6-1 and TRBJ2-1, with D possibly being TRBD2 (5 bases). This CDR3 region has 13 residues. Germline V CDR1 and CDR2: MNHNS, SASEGT. V was pared by 7 bases and J by 5 bases, with 12 bases between. CDR3 bases: TGTGCCAGCAAAGGGAGAACAAACAATGAGCAGTTCTTC. Translated: CASKGRTNNEQFF.

The rearrangement links TRBV27 to TRBJ2-2, with D uncertain. The CDR3 extends over 15 amino acids. V dropped 3 bases and J dropped 1 base, with 9 bases sitting between them. Germline V lookup: CDR1 MNHEY, CDR2 SMNVEV (reference sequence). DNA for the CDR3: TGTGCCAGCAGTTTGATACAGCTGAACACCGGGGAGCTGTTTTTT. Translated, it gives CASSLIQLNTGELFF.

The rearrangement uses TRBV9 and TRBJ1-6; TRBD1 matches 10 bases. The CDR3 has 15 residues. Germline assignment: CDR1 SGDLS and CDR2 YYNGEE. Unmatched junction bases numbered 8, after V lost 3 bases and J lost 11 bases. DNA of the CDR3: TGTGCCAGCAGCGGAACCGGGACAGGGGAAACACCCCTCCACTTT. Its translation is CASSGTGTGETPLHF.

The chain links TRBV20-1 to TRBJ2-1; no reliable D call. V was shortened by 6 bases and J by 7 bases, with 10 bases between the two germline ends. The CDR3 runs 11 residues. Germline CDR1 DFQATT, CDR2 SNEGSKA (reference sequence). The CDR3 loop reads CSAEIGNEQFF. The DNA for the CDR3 is TGCAGTGCGGAGATTGGGAATGAGCAGTTCTTC.

The chain recombines TRBV7-8 with TRBJ1-2; TRBD1 matches at 7 bases. J was trimmed by 7 bases and V by 1 base; bases with no gene match: 12. The CDR3 sequence is 16 residues long. Germline loops: CDR1 SGHVS, CDR2 FQNEAQ. CDR3 DNA sequence: TGTGCCAGCAGCTTAGACAGGGTAGGGGGCGGAGGTGGCTACACCTTC. Residues: CASSLDRVGGGGGYTF.

The chain uses TRBV18 and TRBJ2-7; no definite D call. Germline loops: CDR1 KGHSH, CDR2 LQKENI. The CDR3 contains 11 residues. The V and J ends lost 6 bases and 3 bases respectively, with 6 bases between them. The chain's CDR3 is CASSRSYEQYF. Here the CDR3 DNA reads TGTGCCAGCTCGCGGAGCTACGAGCAGTACTTC.

The rearrangement uses TRBV7-9 and TRBJ2-1; 7 bases line up with TRBD1. CDR1 is SEHNR and CDR2 is FQNEAQ in the germline V gene (reference sequence). Trimming took 1 base from V and 0 from J; bases not matched to a gene: 0. This CDR3 spans 15 amino acids. The CDR3 DNA reads TGTGCCAGCAGCTTAGACAGGGGCTCCTACAATGAGCAGTTCTTC. Protein product: CASSLDRGSYNEQFF.

The CDR3 reads CASSPSQGKADTQYF. The CDR3 region has the DNA TGTGCCAGCTCACCCTCACAGGGGAAGGCAGATACGCAGTATTTT. V gene TRBV18 combines with J gene TRBJ2-3; 7 bases align to TRBD1. Germline lookup yields CDR1 KGHSH and CDR2 LQKENI. Unmatched junction bases numbered 7, after V lost 3 bases and J lost 4 bases. There are 15 residues in the CDR3.

The genes are TRBV9 and TRBJ1-3; D not resolved. CDR1 is SGDLS and CDR2 is YYNGEE in the germline V gene. Between the trimmed V and J ends, which lost 0 bases and 4 bases, there was a span of 17 bases. The CDR3 sequence is 17 residues long. The CDR3 is CASSVGSTGAVGNTIYF. For the CDR3, the DNA is TGTGCCAGCAGCGTAGGATCGACGGGAGCGGTCGGAAACACCATATATTTT.

The chain couples TRBV4-3 to TRBJ1-5; no reliable D call. The V gene's germline CDR1 is LGHNA and CDR2 YSLEER. The V end was cut by 0 bases, the J end by 4 bases, with 10 bases between. The CDR3 runs to 15 residues. CDR3 bases: TGCGCCAGCAGCCAAGATAGCGCGGGGAATCAGCCCCAGCATTTT. This codes for CASSQDSAGNQPQHF.

This clone has a handful of counts. The CDR3 bases are TGTGCCAGCAGCCCCGGTCTCAGTCGGGACGAGCAGTACTTC. It encodes CASSPGLSRDEQYF. This chain connects TRBV7-6 to TRBJ2-7; D is unresolved. With 5 bases removed from V and 5 bases from J, the gap between germline ends came to 16 bases. Germline lookup yields CDR1 SGHVS and CDR2 FNYEAQ. CDR3 length: 14 residues. The variable domain in full, with the rest retrieved from reference TRBV7-6 and TRBJ2-7, is GAGVSQSPRYKVTKRGQDVALRCDPISGHVSLYWYRQALGQGPEFLTYFNYEAQQDKSGLPNDRFSAERPEGSISTLTIQRTEQRDSAMYRCASSPGLSRDEQYFGPGTRLTVT.

The chain recombines TRBV2 with TRBJ1-5; D remains unclear. Trimming took 3 bases from V and 2 from J, leaving 5 bases between them. The CDR3 consists of 13 residues. The germline CDR1 and CDR2 sequences are SNHLY and FYNNEI. The CDR3 DNA follows: TGTGCCAGCAGTGACGGGGGCAATCAGCCCCAGCATTTT. It encodes CASSDGGNQPQHF.

This chain joins TRBV14 and TRBJ1-6; D may be TRBD1 (6 bases). V was pared by 3 bases and J by 3 bases, with 12 bases between. CDR1 and CDR2 (germline): SGHDN, FVKESK. CDR3 length equals 16 residues. Here the CDR3 DNA reads TGTGCCAGCAGCCAGGTTACAGGGAGCTATAATTCACCCCTCCACTTT. Encoded protein: CASSQVTGSYNSPLHF.

The chain uses TRBV9 and TRBJ1-1, with a weak D call TRBD1 (5 bases). Germline lookup yields CDR1 SGDLS and CDR2 YYNGEE. This CDR3 is built from 12 residues. Trimming pared 4 bases from V and 7 bases from J, leaving 11 bases between. The chain's CDR3 is CASSTGGSEAFF. As DNA, the CDR3 is TGTGCCAGCAGCACTGGGGGGAGTGAAGCTTTCTTT.

With respect to this clone: The junction departs from the called germline gene at one end, perhaps through a read error. V is TRBV5-1 and J is TRBJ2-6; 8 bases line up with TRBD2. The CDR3 is 15 amino acids. Germline lookup yields CDR1 SGHRS and CDR2 YFSETQ. The DNA of the CDR3 is TGCGCCAGCAGCGACGGGGGGGCCGAGGCCAACGGCCTGACTTTC. Translation: CASSDGGAEANGLTF. The full variable domain, in which reference TRBV5-1 and TRBJ2-6 provide the parts outside the CDR3, is KAGVTQTPRYLIKTRGQQVTLSCSPISGHRSVSWYQQTPGQGLQFLFEYFSETQRNKGNFPGRFSGRQFSNSRSEMNVSTLELGDSALYLCASSDGGAEANGLTFGAGSRLTVL.

The V call is TRBV7-3, the J call TRBJ2-3, with unresolved D. The germline gives CDR1 SGHTA, CDR2 FQGTGA. This CDR3 comprises 15 residues. The V and J ends lost 5 bases and 2 bases respectively, with 14 bases between them. The CDR3 DNA reads as TGTGCCAGCAGCCCCTCTCGTGTCCTCACAGATACGCAGTATTTT. It codes for CASSPSRVLTDTQYF.

This clone occurred once. A read error may account for a junction end that differs from germline. This chain joins TRBV5-6 and TRBJ2-6, with TRBD1 matching 8 bases. The CDR3 is 19 residues long. Looked up from germline, CDR1 is SGHDT and CDR2 is YYEEEE. The CDR3 region has the DNA TGTGCCAGCAGCCAACAGGGGGTTTATACCTACATTGGGGCCAACGGCCTGACTTTC. Protein: CASSQQGVYTYIGANGLTF.

This chain joins TRBV15 and TRBJ2-3; a possible D gene is TRBD2 (5 bases). Germline V gene sequence: CDR1 LNHNV, CDR2 YYDKDF (reference sequence). Trimming pared 0 bases from V and 4 bases from J, leaving 11 bases between. This CDR3 comprises 15 residues. CDR3 sequence reads: CATSRDRPGSDTQYF. The CDR3 DNA is TGTGCCACCAGCAGAGATCGCCCGGGGTCAGATACGCAGTATTTT.